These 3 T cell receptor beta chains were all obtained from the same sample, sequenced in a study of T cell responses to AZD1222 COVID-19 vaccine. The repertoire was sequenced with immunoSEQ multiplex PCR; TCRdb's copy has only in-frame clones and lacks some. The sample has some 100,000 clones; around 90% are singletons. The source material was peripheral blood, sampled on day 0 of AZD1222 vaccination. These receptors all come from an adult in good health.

The CDR3 reads CASSGSAGEFAHEQYF. CDR3 bases: TGTGCCAGCAGTGGCTCCGCAGGGGAATTTGCTCACGAGCAGTACTTC. The chain is built from TRBV27 and TRBJ2-7, with D tentatively TRBD1 (6 bases). The CDR3 is 16 amino acids. In germline, CDR1 is MNHEY, CDR2 SMNVEV (reference sequence). Trimming stripped 5 bases from V and 5 bases from J, with 22 bases between.

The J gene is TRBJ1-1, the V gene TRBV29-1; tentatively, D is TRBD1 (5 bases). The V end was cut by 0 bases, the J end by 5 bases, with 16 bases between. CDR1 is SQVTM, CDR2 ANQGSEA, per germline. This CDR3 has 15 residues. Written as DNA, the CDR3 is TGCAGCGTTGAAGACCTCGAGGGGAGGATAACTGAAGCTTTCTTT. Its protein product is CSVEDLEGRITEAFF.

DNA of the CDR3: TGTGCCAGCAGTAAACCCATGGCGGGAGGTAATGAGCAGTTCTTC. Translation: CASSKPMAGGNEQFF. The V and J genes are TRBV25-1 and TRBJ2-1, with TRBD2 identical over 8 bases. V shed 5 bases and J 7 bases; nucleotides not matched to a gene: 10. The CDR3 totals 15 residues. Germline V gene lookup returns CDR1 MGHDK and CDR2 SYGVNS. Based on the CDR3 plus reference TRBV25-1 and TRBJ2-1, the full variable domain is EADIYQTPRYLVIGTGKKITLECSQTMGHDKMYWYQQDPGMELHLIHYSYGVNSTEKGDLSSESTVSRIRTEHFPLTLESARPSHTSQYLCASSKPMAGGNEQFFGPGTRLTVL.